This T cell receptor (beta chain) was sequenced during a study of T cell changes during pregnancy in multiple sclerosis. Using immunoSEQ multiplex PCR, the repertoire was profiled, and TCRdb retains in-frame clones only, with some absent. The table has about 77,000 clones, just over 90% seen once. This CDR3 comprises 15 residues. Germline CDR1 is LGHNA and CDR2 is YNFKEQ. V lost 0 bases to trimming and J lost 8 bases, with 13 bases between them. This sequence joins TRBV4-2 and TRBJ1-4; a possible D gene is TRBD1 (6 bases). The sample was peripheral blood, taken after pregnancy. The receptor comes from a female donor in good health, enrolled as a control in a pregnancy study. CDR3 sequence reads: CASSQEQGGDEKLFF. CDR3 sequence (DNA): TGTGCCAGCAGCCAAGAACAGGGTGGGGACGAAAAACTGTTTTTT.